This paragraph covers one T cell receptor beta chain sequence. Its specificity is not known. The entry originates in a study of T cells in localized non-small cell lung cancer. The study, taken as a whole, reports: Sequencing covered just one tumor region, so heterogeneity cannot be ruled out. Turning up in adjacent lung were a median 57 of the top 100 tumor clones. Clonality peaked in uninvolved adjacent lung rather than tumor.

Some clones are missing from TCRdb's copy, which holds only in-frame ones; the method was immunoSEQ multiplex PCR. The profile shows 35,000 to 45,000 clones, about four fifths of them singletons. The CDR3 runs to 14 residues. Germline values: CDR1 MNHEY, CDR2 SMNVEV (reference sequence). Trimming took 5 bases from V and 8 from J; bases not matched to a gene: 5. The clonotype was recovered from a woman aged 40 to 75 with stage II squamous cell lung carcinoma. The chain joins TRBV27 to TRBJ2-1, with 11 bases aligning to TRBD2. The source material was PBMCs, sampled before any cancer treatment. CDR3: CASSVTSGSYEQFF. As DNA, the CDR3 is TGTGCCAGCAGTGTTACTAGCGGGAGTTATGAGCAGTTCTTC.